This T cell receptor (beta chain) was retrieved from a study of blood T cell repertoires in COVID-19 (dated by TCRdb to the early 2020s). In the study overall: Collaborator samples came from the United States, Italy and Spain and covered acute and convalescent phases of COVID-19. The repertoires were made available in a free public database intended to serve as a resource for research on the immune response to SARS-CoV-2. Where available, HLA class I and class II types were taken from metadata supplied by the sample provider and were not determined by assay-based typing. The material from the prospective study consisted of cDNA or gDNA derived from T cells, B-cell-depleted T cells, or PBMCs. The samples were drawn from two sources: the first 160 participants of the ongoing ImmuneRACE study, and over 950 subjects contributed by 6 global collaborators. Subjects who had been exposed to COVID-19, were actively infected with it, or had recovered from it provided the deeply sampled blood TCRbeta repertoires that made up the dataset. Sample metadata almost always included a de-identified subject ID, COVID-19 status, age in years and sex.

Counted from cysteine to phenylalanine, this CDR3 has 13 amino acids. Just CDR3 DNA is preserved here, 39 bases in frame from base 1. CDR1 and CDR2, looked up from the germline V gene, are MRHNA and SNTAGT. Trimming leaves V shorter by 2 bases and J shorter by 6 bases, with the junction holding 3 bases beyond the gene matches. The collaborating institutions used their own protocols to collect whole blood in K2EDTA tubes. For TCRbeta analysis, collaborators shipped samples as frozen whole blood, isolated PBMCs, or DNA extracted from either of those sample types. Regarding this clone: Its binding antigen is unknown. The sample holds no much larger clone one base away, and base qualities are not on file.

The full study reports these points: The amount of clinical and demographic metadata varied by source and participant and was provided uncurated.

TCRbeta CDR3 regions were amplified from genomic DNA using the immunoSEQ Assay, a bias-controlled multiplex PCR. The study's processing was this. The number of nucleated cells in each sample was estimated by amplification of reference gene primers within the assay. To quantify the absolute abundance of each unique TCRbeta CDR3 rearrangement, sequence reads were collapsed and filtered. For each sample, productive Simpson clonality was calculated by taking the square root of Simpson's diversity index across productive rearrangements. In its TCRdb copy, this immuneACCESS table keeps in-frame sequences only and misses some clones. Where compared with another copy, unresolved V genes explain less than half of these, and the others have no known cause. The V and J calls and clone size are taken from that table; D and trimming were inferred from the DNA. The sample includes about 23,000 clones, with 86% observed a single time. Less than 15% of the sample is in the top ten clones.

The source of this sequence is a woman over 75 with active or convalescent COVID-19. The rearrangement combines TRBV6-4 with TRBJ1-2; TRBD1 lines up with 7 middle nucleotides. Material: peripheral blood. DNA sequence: TGTGCCAGCAGTGACAGGGGGCGCGATGGCTACACCTTC. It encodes CASSDRGRDGYTF.